The 13 T cell receptor beta chains below come from one sample, sequenced in a study of blood T cell repertoires in COVID-19. Measured with immunoSEQ multiplex PCR; TCRdb has only the in-frame clones, and not every one. Of about 69,000 clones detected, 85% to 90% appear once; the ten largest clones hold less than 3%. Sequencing was performed on peripheral blood. The receptors were gathered from an elderly man with acute or convalescent COVID-19.

The CDR3 loop is CASSPLTLQGPMNTEAFF. CDR3 coding DNA: TGTGCCAGCAGTCCCCTTACCCTGCAGGGGCCCATGAACACTGAAGCTTTCTTT. The chain carries TRBV27 and TRBJ1-1; the D gene is possibly TRBD1 (6 bases). Germline CDR1 and CDR2: MNHEY and SMNVEV (reference sequence). The CDR3 sequence is 18 residues long. V was clipped by 5 bases and J by 0 bases, with 22 bases between them.

The V call is TRBV3-1 (or the pseudogene TRBV3-2), the J call TRBJ2-6; D might be TRBD1 (5 bases). CDR3 length: 16 amino acids. The germline gives CDR1 LGHDT, CDR2 YNNKEL (reference sequence). Trimming pared 0 bases from V and 1 base from J, leaving 7 bases between. CDR3 sequence: CASSQDAGSGANVLTF. The DNA of the CDR3 is TGTGCCAGCAGCCAAGATGCAGGGTCTGGGGCCAACGTCCTGACTTTC.

The chain couples TRBV4-2 to TRBJ2-3; 7 nucleotides align to TRBD2. The V gene end was trimmed by 3 bases and the J gene end by 6 bases; junction bases not matched to a gene: 15. The CDR3 extends over 17 amino acids. Looked up from germline, CDR1 is LGHNA and CDR2 is YNFKEQ. CDR3 bases: TGTGCCAGCAGCCAGAGCCACTCAGGAGGGAGGGCCGATACGCAGTATTTT. Its protein is CASSQSHSGGRADTQYF.

The J gene is TRBJ1-1, the V gene TRBV19; TRBD1 matches 7 bases. V was clipped by 3 bases and J by 5 bases; unmatched bases: 9. The CDR3 is 15 amino acids. Germline V gives CDR1 LNHDA, CDR2 SQIVND (reference sequence). CDR3 sequence (DNA): TGTGCCAGTAGTATCCTGCAACAGGGGAGGACTGAAGCTTTCTTT. Its translation: CASSILQQGRTEAFF.

The J gene is TRBJ1-5, the V gene TRBV6-1; tentative D call: TRBD1 (5 bases). This CDR3 is built from 14 residues. Trimming left V 7 bases short and J 5 bases short, with 15 bases between. The germline V gene encodes CDR1 MNHNS and CDR2 SASEGT. Here the CDR3 DNA reads TGTGCCAGCAACCGCAGGGAGGGTCATCAGCCCCAGCATTTT. It encodes CASNRREGHQPQHF.

The V gene is TRBV19, the J gene TRBJ2-4; D gene ambiguous. The V gene's germline CDR1 is LNHDA and CDR2 SQIVND (reference sequence). This CDR3 is 13 amino acids long. Trimming took 6 bases from V and 8 from J, leaving 14 bases between them. The CDR3 loop is CASRVSGVDIQYF. Here the CDR3 DNA reads TGTGCCAGTAGAGTAAGTGGAGTGGACATTCAGTACTTC.

V gene TRBV4-1 combines with J gene TRBJ2-4, with TRBD2 matching 13 bases. The CDR3 is 20 residues long. Looked up from germline, CDR1 is MGHRA and CDR2 is YSYEKL. The junction had 10 bases not matched to a gene; V was cut back by 1 base and J by 1 base. CDR3 sequence (DNA): TGCGCCAGCAGCCAAGCGTCACTAGCGGGAGGGTACGAGGCCAAAAACATTCAGTACTTC. It encodes CASSQASLAGGYEAKNIQYF.

The J gene is TRBJ2-7, the V gene TRBV6-5; perhaps TRBD1 as D (6 bases). The CDR3 loop spans 13 amino acids. Looked up from germline, CDR1 is MNHEY and CDR2 is SVGAGI. Trimming took 6 bases from V and 2 from J, leaving 11 bases between them. The CDR3 DNA reads TGTGCCAGCAGCCGGACAGCCACCTACGAGCAGTACTTC. Residues: CASSRTATYEQYF.

J is TRBJ2-2 and V is TRBV11-2, with 10 bases that match TRBD2. The CDR3 extends over 17 amino acids. Unmatched junction bases numbered 13, after V lost 5 bases and J lost 7 bases. Germline V gene data show CDR1 as SGHAT and CDR2 as FQNNGV. The CDR3 region has the DNA TGTGCCAGCAGCGCACGTTCTAGCGGGAGTAGATACGGGGAGCTGTTTTTT. Protein product: CASSARSSGSRYGELFF.

The chain combines TRBV9 with TRBJ1-6; unclear D gene. The CDR3 totals 15 residues. Germline CDR1 is SGDLS and CDR2 is YYNGEE. Trimming took off 3 bases at V and 8 bases at J, with 15 bases between the two ends. The CDR3 region is CASSALGRPHSPLHF. The CDR3 bases are TGTGCCAGCAGCGCCCTAGGGAGGCCGCATTCACCCCTCCACTTT.

In regard to this clone: Other DNA variants within this sample encode the same CDR3. J is TRBJ2-7 and V is TRBV24-1, with TRBD2 matching 7 bases. This CDR3 comprises 12 residues. Germline V gives CDR1 KGHDR, CDR2 SFDVKD. V lost 5 bases and J lost 3; bases outside the gene matches: 0. In nucleotides, the CDR3 is TGTGCCACCAGTGGCGGGGGCTACGAGCAGTACTTC. Translated: CATSGGGYEQYF.

This clone has only one observation. V is TRBV4-2 and J is TRBJ1-1; D is unresolved. The CDR3 loop spans 13 amino acids. Germline V lookup: CDR1 LGHNA, CDR2 YNFKEQ. Trimming removed 0 bases from V and 7 bases from J, with 9 bases in between. DNA for the CDR3: TGTGCCAGCAGCCAAGAGCGAGGATTTGAAGCTTTCTTT. Translation gives CASSQERGFEAFF.

The rearrangement links TRBV18 to TRBJ1-5, with D maybe TRBD1 (5 bases). Germline loops: CDR1 KGHSH, CDR2 LQKENI. The V and J ends lost 1 base and 6 bases respectively, with 13 bases between them. This CDR3 has 15 amino acids. CDR3 DNA sequence: TGTGCCAGCTCACCACAGGGGTACGGGGGTCAGCCCCAGCATTTT. This encodes CASSPQGYGGQPQHF.